Sequencing of this T cell receptor (beta chain) was carried out in a study of cytomegalovirus exposure and HLA in healthy donors. Germline V gene lookup returns CDR1 MDHEN and CDR2 SYDVKM. Trimming pared 8 bases from V and 4 bases from J, leaving 8 bases between. The CDR3 is 12 residues long. Study-level results: Apart from CMV serostatus, no immune exposure information was available. In a later analysis, at a false discovery rate of 0.05, 16,951 TCR beta sequences were associated with HLA alleles.

In the case of this clone: The antigen remains unidentified.

Primers: 60 Vbeta forward and 13 Jbeta reverse. Using immunoSEQ multiplex PCR, the repertoire was profiled, and TCRdb retains in-frame clones only, with some absent. The sample contains roughly 190,000 clones, 75% to 85% of which appear only once. V usage is TRBV28 and J usage is TRBJ2-2; D gene unclear. This TCR derives from a woman aged 45-65 years in good health and CMV-seronegative. The sample was PBMCs. The CDR3 nucleotides read TGTGCCAGCCAACATGTCACCGGGGAGCTGTTTTTT. This sequence encodes CASQHVTGELFF.